The present entry profiles one TCR beta chain with its context. The specificity of this receptor is unknown. The input lacks base qualities; no much larger clone sits a single base away. The library was produced with the immunoSEQ multiplex PCR assay. For the multiplex PCR, a mixture combining 60 forward primers for TCR Vbeta segments and 13 reverse primers for TCR Jbeta segments was used. Amplification of the CDR3 region of rearranged TCR beta genes was performed with a multiplex PCR assay on genomic DNA. Amplified TCR beta libraries were sequenced as 87-base-pair reads on the Illumina HiSeq System. The source study handled its data this way. In a later analysis, approximately 74 million unique TCR beta chains were counted across the roughly 700 repertoires, and roughly 10 million of these chains were shared by at least two donors. A nearest-neighbor algorithm error-corrected the raw reads and collapsed the reads into unique sequences, merging closely related sequences to remove PCR and sequencing errors. To assign V, D and J gene segments, CDR3 sequences were aligned to IMGT reference sequences. For a sequence to be retained, a match of at least six nucleotides was required to both a V gene segment and a J gene segment. Rearrangements were classified as productive when the CDR3 lacked stop codons and remained in frame with V and J, and all other rearrangements were classified as non-productive. Following IMGT convention, CDR3 was defined as the stretch from the second conserved V-encoded cysteine to the conserved J-encoded phenylalanine. The earlier analysis of about 640 of the donors excluded any sequence lacking an unambiguous match to a single V gene segment. In an earlier analysis of several hundred of the donors, V segments were called functional above 56.7% productive rearrangements and were called segregating when the between-donor standard deviation exceeded 5%. To diagnose cytomegalovirus status from the catalog of TCR beta chain sequences, a statistical classification framework was built. In a later analysis, TCR nucleotide sequences were compared against IMGT/GENE-DB human TR gene sequences so that V and J genes could be assigned. Using the TCRdist pipeline, a later analysis assigned CDR3 sequences along with most-parsimonious VDJ recombination scenarios. In a later analysis, each TCR beta chain was defined by its CDR3 amino acid sequence together with its V-gene family, and reads lacking a unique V-gene family were excluded. As a way to deal with suspected cross-contamination and a sequencing artifact, a later analysis dropped 500 to 700 nucleotide sequences that were highly shared and had low generation probability. In a later analysis, a clonal expansion index for each public chain was calculated from normalized within-repertoire ranks of inferred template counts. In a later analysis, generation probabilities were computed with a VDJ recombination model fitted to out-of-frame rearrangements, and the resulting probabilities were checked against IGoR. In a later analysis, hypergeometric tests were used to score TCR-TCR, TCR-HLA and TCR-CMV co-occurrence, with a repertoire-size bias correction applied to TCR pairs. To estimate false discovery rates, a later analysis permuted the HLA or CMV assignments 20 times. A later analysis grouped co-occurring TCRs with DBSCAN, adding TCRdist sequence similarity when clustering within HLA-allele-positive subsets. For co-occurrence clustering, repertoires with fewer than 30,000 or more than 120,000 public chains were excluded, along with 5 or 6 repertoires with anomalous nucleotide sharing. TCRdb mirrors the immuneACCESS table, restricted to in-frame sequences. Some clones are absent from its copies; in checked studies, under half trace to an unresolved V gene, and the reason for the others is unknown. V, J and clone size were drawn from that table, and D and trimming were deduced from the DNA. Recorded for this sample are around 91,000 clones; less than 85% of them occurred a single time. Around 2.3% of the sample comes from the top ten.

These data originate in a study of cytomegalovirus exposure and HLA in healthy donors (TCRdb year 2017). Context from the whole study: According to an earlier analysis of 587 of the donors, 200 million or so T cells yielded some 110 million unique TCR beta sequences and about 300 Gb of sequence data. The study used immunosequencing to profile the T cell repertoires of around 600 subjects and linked those repertoires to cytomegalovirus serostatus. Around 320 gigabases of sequencing data and approximately 85 million unique TCR sequences were included in an early release covering 550 to 800 HLA-typed donors. Donor age, sex, ethnicity and CMV serostatus were collected together with the repertoire data. Typing coverage varied by locus: roughly 620-640 donors for A, B, C, DRB1 and DQB1; more than 500 for DQA1; over 600 for DPA1; under 490 for DPB1. In the later analysis, no new phenotypic data were used to find candidate immune exposures; instead, reliance was placed on TCR beta sequences and their occurrence across donors. Besides the first cohort of roughly 660 subjects, a separate validation cohort made up of over 95 different subjects was used. To predict cytomegalovirus infection status, the study combined high-throughput TCR immunosequencing, statistical association of individual TCRs with disease status, and machine learning. The genetic ancestry cluster associated with self-reported Caucasian donors included 65% to 90% of the approximately 400 genotyped donors. A later analysis re-examined previously published TCR beta repertoires from several hundred donors and added high-resolution HLA genotyping to investigate patterns of TCR occurrence. An earlier analysis of around 640 of the donors used high-throughput TCR beta sequencing to judge whether each TCR beta V gene segment behaved as functional or pseudogenic. Among roughly 400 genotyped donors of the cohort, an average of roughly 240,000 unique TCR beta nucleotide sequences were sequenced per donor, about a sixth of them non-productive. Four or five DR-DQ haplotypes were treated as single units for association and clustering because of strong linkage in the cohort. The aim of the study was to test whether cataloging public T cell receptors could identify signatures of past pathogen exposure. Every repertoire in the discovery cohort had been generated on one and the same sequencing platform. HLA typing included class I and class II loci at four-digit resolution. Genome-wide SNP genotypes for about three fifths of the roughly 670 donors were used in a later genetic analysis, which treated that subset as a discovery cohort.

From the germline V gene, CDR1 is SQVTM and CDR2 is ANQGSEA. The CDR3 sequence holds 15 residues, the cysteine and phenylalanine included. Only the CDR3 part of the read is kept: 45 bases, read in frame from the first base. In total, approximately 610 healthy bone marrow donors made up the cohort. All cohort members were sampled while nominally healthy, although unrecorded immune exposures were likely present. The donor tested CMV seronegative, placing the donor among the roughly 400 seronegative members of the cohort. A peripheral blood sample was provided by each donor, and peripheral blood mononuclear cells were used for TCR beta sequencing. Genomic DNA extraction from the blood cell samples was performed with the Qiagen DNeasy Blood Extraction Kit. The study at large found these results: In a later analysis, HLA-associated TCR beta chains were found to be more clonally expanded and to have lower generation probabilities than equally common non-associated chains. Cytomegalovirus status was reported to be diagnosed by the classifier with high specificity and sensitivity in both the original and validation cohorts. In an earlier analysis of about 540 of the donors, most TCR beta V segments were observed in productive rearrangements about 87% or about 30% of the time, broadly matching IMGT annotations. The presence/absence analyses assumed that sequencing depth was roughly uniform across donors, and that assumption may not be true. Some IMGT-functional V segments, including TRBV6-2 and TRBV6-3, could not be distinguished by the 87-base-pair reads and were therefore excluded. A total of 150 or so TCR beta chains were listed by the study as associated with cytomegalovirus. In a later genetic analysis, fewer N-insertions in productive TCRs were reported among donors in an Asian-associated ancestry cluster than the 666-donor mean. When HLA alleles, especially DR and DQ, strongly co-occurred, TCR associations were difficult to assign to individual alleles. In a later genetic analysis, a missense DCLRE1C variant was associated with V-gene and J-gene trimming of TCR beta chains, and the association was replicated in an independent cohort. A later analysis found that most CMV-associated TCR beta chains appeared HLA-restricted, with HLA associations seemingly driven largely by CMV exposure. Most TCR sequences were seen in very few donors, while some public TCRs were found in many individuals. A further reported finding was that TCR beta sequences accurately predicted the HLA-A and HLA-B alleles for most subjects in the first cohort. Specific HLA alleles were associated with 15,000 to 20,000 TCR beta sequences at a false discovery rate of 0.05 in a later analysis. In a later analysis, TCR association rates were found to vary across HLA loci, with the most associated TCRs seen for DRB1 alleles and the fewest for HLA-C alleles. In vitro tests confirmed that a few of the cytomegalovirus-associated TCR beta chains recognize cytomegalovirus antigens. A cluster of highly shared sequence variants was judged likely to be a technical artifact of the sequencing pipeline. Linkage disequilibrium might explain the correlated functional status among segregating V segments, but an unknown experimental factor could not be excluded. The only immune exposure information available for the cohort was CMV serostatus. The cohort was sequenced for TCR beta chains only, and without alpha or paired-chain data the features that could be detected were limited. Because HLA typing was missing for some donors at each locus, association tests included only the typed subset. It was suggested by the authors that the approach could potentially be generalized to other disease states and immunological phenotypes. According to a later analysis, parvovirus B19, influenza, CMV and Epstein-Barr virus appeared linked to several top co-occurrence clusters. Because counts were too low, some 17 rarely observed V segments, including chromosome 9 orphons, were left out of the earlier analysis of a few hundred of the donors.

The sequence came from a man aged 18 to 30 in good health and CMV-seronegative. Rearrangement joined TRBV29-1 to TRBJ2-5; TRBD2 might be the D gene, on 5 matching bases. The DNA end is more similar to TRBJ2-7, so the J call may be wrong. Sequenced: PBMCs. The nucleotide sequence is TGCAGCGTTGTAAGTTTTATAAGAGGGCTCTACGAGCAGTACTTC. Its protein product is CSVVSFIRGLYEQYF.